Sequencing of this TCR beta chain was carried out in a study of blood T cell repertoires in COVID-19. Turning to the study itself: The United States, Italy and Spain supplied acute and convalescent COVID-19 samples.

Per the original methods: For nucleated cells, counts were estimated from reference gene primer amplification. Clones were read by immunoSEQ multiplex PCR, and TCRdb kept only the in-frame ones, dropping some. The V and J calls and clone size come from that table; D and trimming were worked out from the DNA. The table lists roughly 67,000 clones, under 85% of them singletons. Germline V CDR1 and CDR2: LNHDA, SQIVND (reference sequence). This CDR3 is built from 15 residues. V was pared by 6 bases and J by 1 base, with 5 bases of the junction left unmatched. Input material: peripheral blood. The clonotype was recovered from a woman aged 50 to 65 with active or convalescent COVID-19. This sequence joins TRBV19 and TRBJ1-5; 8 nucleotides line up with TRBD1. The CDR3 region has the DNA TGTGCCAGTAGACGACAGGGGTCGAGCAATCAGCCCCAGCATTTT. Its translation is CASRRQGSSNQPQHF. The full variable domain, in which reference TRBV19 and TRBJ1-5 provide the parts outside the CDR3, is DGGITQSPKYLFRKEGQNVTLSCEQNLNHDAMYWYRQDPGQGLRLIYYSQIVNDFQKGDIAEGYSVSREKKESFPLTVTSAQKNPTAFYLCASRRQGSSNQPQHFGDGTRLSIL.